The clone carrying this TCR beta chain has at least ten counts. The V end was cut by 1 base, the J end by 7 bases, with 26 bases between. The germline gives CDR1 DFQATT, CDR2 SNEGSKA (reference sequence). The CDR3 spans 17 residues. TCRdb re-analysed the 5' RACE reads in MiXCR, keeping a single row per CDR3 protein. Among tens of thousands of distinct CDR3 sequences listed, under 6.5% were seen once. The sample comes from a study of neurological immune-mediated disorders. Sequencing was performed on CD4+ T cells from blood. The receptor comes from a woman in her 40s in good health. The chain links TRBV20-1 to TRBJ2-7, with a weak D call TRBD2 (6 bases). The CDR3 sequence is CSARGKGPWTTLLEQYF. CDR3 bases: TGCAGTGCTAGAGGGAAGGGGCCCTGGACTACCCTCCTGGAGCAGTACTTC.